This record looks at one T cell receptor (beta chain) sequence and its context. Antigen specificity is unknown. This sample was included in a study of T cell responses to AZD1222 COVID-19 vaccine. Study overall: Pooled samples include second doses given at about 4 or 12 weeks. General observations from the study: Seropositive at baseline were only six AZD1222 recipients. Clonal diversity may have been underestimated, and the donors were mostly white British, with more females than males.

The method was immunoSEQ multiplex PCR; TCRdb's version includes in-frame clones alone and lacks a portion of them. The table lists about 99,000 clones, 88% of them singletons. Material: peripheral blood, obtained on day 0 of AZD1222 vaccination. This clonotype was sampled from an adult in good health.

The DNA of the CDR3 is TGTGCCAGCAATCTCAGGGTGGGGGAGCAGTACTTC. Translation gives CASNLRVGEQYF. The chain joins TRBV28 to TRBJ2-7; D possibly corresponds to TRBD1 (5 bases). CDR3 size: 12 residues. The germline gives CDR1 MDHEN, CDR2 SYDVKM. V was trimmed by 7 bases and J by 7 bases, leaving 14 bases between them.